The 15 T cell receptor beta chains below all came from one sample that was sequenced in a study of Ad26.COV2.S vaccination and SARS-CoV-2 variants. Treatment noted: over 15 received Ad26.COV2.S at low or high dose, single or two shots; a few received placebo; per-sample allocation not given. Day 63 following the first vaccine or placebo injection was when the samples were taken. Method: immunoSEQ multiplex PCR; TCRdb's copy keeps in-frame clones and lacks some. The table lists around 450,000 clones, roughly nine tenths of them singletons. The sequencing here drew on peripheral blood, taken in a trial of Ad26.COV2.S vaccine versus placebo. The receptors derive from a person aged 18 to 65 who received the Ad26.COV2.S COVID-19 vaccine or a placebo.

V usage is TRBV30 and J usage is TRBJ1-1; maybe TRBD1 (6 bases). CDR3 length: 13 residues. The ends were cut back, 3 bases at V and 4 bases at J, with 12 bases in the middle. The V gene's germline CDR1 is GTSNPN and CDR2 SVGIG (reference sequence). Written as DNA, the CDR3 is TGTGCCTGGAGACAGGGTTTGGGCACTGAAGCTTTCTTT. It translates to CAWRQGLGTEAFF.

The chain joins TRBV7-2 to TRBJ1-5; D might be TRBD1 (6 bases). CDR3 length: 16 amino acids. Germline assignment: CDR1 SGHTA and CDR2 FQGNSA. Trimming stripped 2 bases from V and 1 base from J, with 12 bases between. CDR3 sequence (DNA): TGTGCCAGCAGCTTAACTACAGGGTTGAGCAATCAGCCCCAGCATTTT. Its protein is CASSLTTGLSNQPQHF.

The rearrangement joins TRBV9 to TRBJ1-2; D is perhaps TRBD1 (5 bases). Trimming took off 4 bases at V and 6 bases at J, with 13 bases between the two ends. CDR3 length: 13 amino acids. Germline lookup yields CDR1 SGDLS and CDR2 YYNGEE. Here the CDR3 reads CASSPVGGNGYTF. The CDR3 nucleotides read TGTGCCAGCAGCCCAGTCGGGGGAAATGGCTACACCTTC.

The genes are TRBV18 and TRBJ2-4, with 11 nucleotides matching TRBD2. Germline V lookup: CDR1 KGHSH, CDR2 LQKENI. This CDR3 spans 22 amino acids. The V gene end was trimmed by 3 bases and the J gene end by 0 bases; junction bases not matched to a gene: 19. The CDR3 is CASSPNRDTGLADVLAKNIQYF. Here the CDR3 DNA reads TGTGCCAGCTCACCCAATAGGGACACGGGACTAGCGGATGTACTAGCCAAAAACATTCAGTACTTC.

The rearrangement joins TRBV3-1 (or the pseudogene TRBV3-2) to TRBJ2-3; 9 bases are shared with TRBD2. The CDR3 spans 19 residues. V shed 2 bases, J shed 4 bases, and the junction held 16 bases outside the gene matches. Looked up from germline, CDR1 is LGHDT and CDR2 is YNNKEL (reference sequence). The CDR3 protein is CASSQRARGGRFLSDTQYF. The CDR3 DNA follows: TGTGCCAGCAGCCAAAGGGCGCGGGGGGGCCGGTTTTTATCAGATACGCAGTATTTT.

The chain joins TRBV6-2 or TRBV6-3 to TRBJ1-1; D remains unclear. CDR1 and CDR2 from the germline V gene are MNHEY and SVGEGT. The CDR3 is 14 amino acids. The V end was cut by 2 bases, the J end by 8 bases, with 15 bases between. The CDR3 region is CASSYISGLGEAFF. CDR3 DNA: TGTGCCAGCAGTTACATTTCTGGGTTGGGAGAAGCTTTCTTT.

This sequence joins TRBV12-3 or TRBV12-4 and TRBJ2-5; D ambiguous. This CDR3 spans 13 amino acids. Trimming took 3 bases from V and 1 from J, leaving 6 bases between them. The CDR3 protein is CASSFGPQETQYF. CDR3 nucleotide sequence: TGTGCCAGCAGTTTCGGCCCCCAAGAGACCCAGTACTTC.

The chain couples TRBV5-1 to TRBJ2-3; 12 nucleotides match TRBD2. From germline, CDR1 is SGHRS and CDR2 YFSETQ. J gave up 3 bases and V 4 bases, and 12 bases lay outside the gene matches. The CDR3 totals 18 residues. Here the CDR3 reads CASSRTTTSGGITDTQYF. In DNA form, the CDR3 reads TGCGCCAGCAGCCGGACAACGACTAGCGGGGGTATTACAGATACGCAGTATTTT. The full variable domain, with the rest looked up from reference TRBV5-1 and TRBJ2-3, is KAGVTQTPRYLIKTRGQQVTLSCSPISGHRSVSWYQQTPGQGLQFLFEYFSETQRNKGNFPGRFSGRQFSNSRSEMNVSTLELGDSALYLCASSRTTTSGGITDTQYFGPGTRLTVL.

Written as DNA, the CDR3 is TGTGCCAGCAGCTTAGCGGGGACAGGGGGCGCGAAGCAGTACTTC. Its protein product is CASSLAGTGGAKQYF. The chain couples TRBV7-7 to TRBJ2-7, with 12 nucleotides matching TRBD1. CDR1 SSHAT and CDR2 FNYEAQ come from the germline V gene (reference sequence). This CDR3 contains 15 residues. Unmatched junction bases numbered 5, after V lost 0 bases and J lost 8 bases.

CDR3 in amino acids: CASSLGGVRYLDTQYF. The CDR3 DNA reads TGTGCCAGCTCACTGGGTGGGGTTCGGTATCTAGATACGCAGTATTTT. The chain joins TRBV18 to TRBJ2-3; no reliable D call. The V and J ends lost 4 bases and 5 bases respectively, with 19 bases between them. Germline loops: CDR1 KGHSH, CDR2 LQKENI. The CDR3 is 16 residues long.

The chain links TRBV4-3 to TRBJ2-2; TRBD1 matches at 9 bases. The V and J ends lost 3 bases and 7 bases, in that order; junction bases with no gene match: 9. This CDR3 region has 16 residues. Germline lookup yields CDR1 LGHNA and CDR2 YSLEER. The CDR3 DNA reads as TGCGCCAGCAGCCACCTTACAGGGGGCCGGGGCGGGGAGCTGTTTTTT. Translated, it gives CASSHLTGGRGGELFF.

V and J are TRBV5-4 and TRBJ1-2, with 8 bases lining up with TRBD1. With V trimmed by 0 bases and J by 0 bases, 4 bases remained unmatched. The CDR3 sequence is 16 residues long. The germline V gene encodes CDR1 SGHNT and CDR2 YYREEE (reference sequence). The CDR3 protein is CASSLDRGISNYGYTF. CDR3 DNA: TGTGCCAGCAGCTTGGACAGGGGGATTTCTAACTATGGCTACACCTTC.

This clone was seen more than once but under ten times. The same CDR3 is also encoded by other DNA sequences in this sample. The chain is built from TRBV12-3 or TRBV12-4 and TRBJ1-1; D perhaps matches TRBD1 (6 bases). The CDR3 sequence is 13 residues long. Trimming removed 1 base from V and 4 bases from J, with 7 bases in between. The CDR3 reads CASSLEGGTEAFF. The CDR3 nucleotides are TGTGCCAGCAGTTTAGAAGGGGGCACTGAAGCTTTCTTT.

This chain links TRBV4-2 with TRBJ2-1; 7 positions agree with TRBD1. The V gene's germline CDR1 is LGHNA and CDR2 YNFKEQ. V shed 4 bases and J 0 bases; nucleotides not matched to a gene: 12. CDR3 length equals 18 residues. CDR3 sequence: CASSLSGPTGDSYNEQFF. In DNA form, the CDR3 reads TGTGCCAGCAGCCTAAGTGGCCCAACAGGGGACTCCTACAATGAGCAGTTCTTC.

The CDR3 loop is CASSSLGTGNNEQFF. CDR3 DNA: TGTGCCAGTAGTTCCCTTGGGACAGGGAACAATGAGCAGTTCTTC. The V gene is TRBV19, the J gene TRBJ2-1; 9 bases line up with TRBD1. J gave up 5 bases and V 5 bases, and 7 bases lay outside the gene matches. CDR1 is LNHDA, CDR2 SQIVND, per germline (reference sequence). The CDR3 has 15 residues.